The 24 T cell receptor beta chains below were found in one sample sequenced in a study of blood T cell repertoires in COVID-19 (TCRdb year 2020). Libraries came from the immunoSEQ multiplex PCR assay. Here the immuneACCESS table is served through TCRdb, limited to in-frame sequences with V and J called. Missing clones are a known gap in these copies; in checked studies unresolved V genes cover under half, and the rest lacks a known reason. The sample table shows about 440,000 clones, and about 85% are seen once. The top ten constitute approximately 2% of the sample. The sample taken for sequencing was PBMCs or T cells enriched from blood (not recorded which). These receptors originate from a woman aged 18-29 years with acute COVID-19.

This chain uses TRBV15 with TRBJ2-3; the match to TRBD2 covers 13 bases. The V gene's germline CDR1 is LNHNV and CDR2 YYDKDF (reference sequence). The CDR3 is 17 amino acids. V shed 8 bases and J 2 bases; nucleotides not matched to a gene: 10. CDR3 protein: CATDTGGLAGTTDTQYF. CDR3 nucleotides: TGTGCCACCGACACAGGGGGACTAGCGGGGACCACAGATACGCAGTATTTT.

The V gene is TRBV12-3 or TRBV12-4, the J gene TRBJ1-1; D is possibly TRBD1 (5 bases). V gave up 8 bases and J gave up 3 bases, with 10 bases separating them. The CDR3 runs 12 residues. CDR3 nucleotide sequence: TGTGCCAGCTCCTGGGGGGACACTGAAGCTTTCTTT. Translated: CASSWGDTEAFF.

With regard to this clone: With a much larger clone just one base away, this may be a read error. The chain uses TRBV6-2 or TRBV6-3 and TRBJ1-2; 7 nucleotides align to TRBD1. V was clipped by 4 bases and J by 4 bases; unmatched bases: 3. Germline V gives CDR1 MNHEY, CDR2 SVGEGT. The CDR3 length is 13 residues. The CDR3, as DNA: TGTGCCAGCAGTTTCCGGGACAGCTATGGCTACACCTTC. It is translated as CASSFRDSYGYTF.

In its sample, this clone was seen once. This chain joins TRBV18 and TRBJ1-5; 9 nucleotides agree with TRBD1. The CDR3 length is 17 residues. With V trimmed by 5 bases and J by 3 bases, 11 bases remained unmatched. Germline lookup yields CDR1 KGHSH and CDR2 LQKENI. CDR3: CASSVRDRVDANQPQHF. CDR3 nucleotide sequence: TGTGCCAGCTCAGTCCGGGACAGGGTTGACGCCAATCAGCCCCAGCATTTT. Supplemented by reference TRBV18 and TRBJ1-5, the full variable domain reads NAGVMQNPRHLVRRRGQEARLRCSPMKGHSHVYWYRQLPEEGLKFMVYLQKENIIDESGMPKERFSAEFPKEGPSILRIQQVVRGDSAAYFCASSVRDRVDANQPQHFGDGTRLSIL.

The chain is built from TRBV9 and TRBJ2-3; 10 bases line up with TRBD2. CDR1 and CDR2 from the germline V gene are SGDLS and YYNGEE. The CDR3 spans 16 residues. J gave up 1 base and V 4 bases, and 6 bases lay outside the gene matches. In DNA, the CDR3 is TGTGCCAGCAGCCCCACGCTAGCGGGAGGCACAGATACGCAGTATTTT. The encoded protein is CASSPTLAGGTDTQYF.

The CDR3 here is CASSSGGHLNTGELFF. DNA of the CDR3: TGTGCCAGCTCCAGTGGTGGACATTTGAACACCGGGGAGCTGTTTTTT. The chain is built from TRBV6-4 and TRBJ2-2; the D gene is possibly TRBD1 (5 bases). The V end was cut by 8 bases, the J end by 1 base, with 17 bases between. The germline V gene encodes CDR1 MRHNA and CDR2 SNTAGT. The CDR3 is 16 residues long.

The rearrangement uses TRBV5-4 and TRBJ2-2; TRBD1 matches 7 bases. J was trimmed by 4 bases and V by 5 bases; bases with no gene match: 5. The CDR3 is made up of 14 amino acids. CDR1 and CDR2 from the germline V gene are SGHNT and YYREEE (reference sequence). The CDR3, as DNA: TGTGCCAGCAGTAAGACAGGGACCACCGGGGAGCTGTTTTTT. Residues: CASSKTGTTGELFF.

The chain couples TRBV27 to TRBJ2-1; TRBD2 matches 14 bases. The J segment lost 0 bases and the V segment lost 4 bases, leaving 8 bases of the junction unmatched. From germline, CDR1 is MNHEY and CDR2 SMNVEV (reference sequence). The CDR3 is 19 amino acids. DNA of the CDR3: TGTGCCAGCAGTTCGGGACTAGCGGGAGCCGAATTCTCCTACAATGAGCAGTTCTTC. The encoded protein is CASSSGLAGAEFSYNEQFF.

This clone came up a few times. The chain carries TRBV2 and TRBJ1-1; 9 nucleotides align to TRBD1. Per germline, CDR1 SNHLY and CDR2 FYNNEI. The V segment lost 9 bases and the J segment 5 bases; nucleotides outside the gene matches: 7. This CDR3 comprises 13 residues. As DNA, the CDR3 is TGTGCCAGGGCGGGACAGGGAAAGACTGAAGCTTTCTTT. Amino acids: CARAGQGKTEAFF.

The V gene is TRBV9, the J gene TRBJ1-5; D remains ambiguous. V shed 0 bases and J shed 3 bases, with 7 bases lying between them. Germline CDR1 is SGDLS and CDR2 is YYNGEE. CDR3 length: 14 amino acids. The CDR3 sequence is CASSVGTPNQPQHF. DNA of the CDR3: TGTGCCAGCAGCGTAGGCACACCCAATCAGCCCCAGCATTTT. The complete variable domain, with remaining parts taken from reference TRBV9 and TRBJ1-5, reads DSGVTQTPKHLITATGQRVTLRCSPRSGDLSVYWYQQSLDQGLQFLIQYYNGEERAKGNILERFSAQQFPDLHSELNLSSLELGDSALYFCASSVGTPNQPQHFGDGTRLSIL.

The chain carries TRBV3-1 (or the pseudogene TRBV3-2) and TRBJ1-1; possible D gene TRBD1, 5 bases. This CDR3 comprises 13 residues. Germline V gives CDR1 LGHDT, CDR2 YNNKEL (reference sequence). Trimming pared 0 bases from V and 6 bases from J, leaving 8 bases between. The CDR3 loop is CASSQEGEAEAFF. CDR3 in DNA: TGTGCCAGCAGCCAAGAAGGGGAGGCTGAAGCTTTCTTT.

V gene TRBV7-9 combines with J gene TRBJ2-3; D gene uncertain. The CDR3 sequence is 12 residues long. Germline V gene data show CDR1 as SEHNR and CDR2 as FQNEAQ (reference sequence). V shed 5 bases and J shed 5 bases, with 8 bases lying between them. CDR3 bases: TGTGCCAGCAGCACAGCTGAAGATACGCAGTATTTT. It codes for CASSTAEDTQYF.

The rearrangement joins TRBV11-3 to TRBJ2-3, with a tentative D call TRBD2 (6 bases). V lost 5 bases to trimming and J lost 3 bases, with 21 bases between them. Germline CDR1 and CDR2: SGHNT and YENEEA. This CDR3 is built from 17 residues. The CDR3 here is CASSPGEAGILTDTQYF. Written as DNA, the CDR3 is TGTGCCAGCAGCCCCGGGGAGGCGGGGATTCTGACAGATACGCAGTATTTT.

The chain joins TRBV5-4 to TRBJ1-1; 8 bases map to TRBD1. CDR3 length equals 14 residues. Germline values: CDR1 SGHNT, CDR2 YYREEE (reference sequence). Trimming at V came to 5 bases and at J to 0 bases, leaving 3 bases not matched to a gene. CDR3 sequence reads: CASSGTGMNTEAFF. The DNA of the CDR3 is TGTGCCAGCAGTGGGACAGGCATGAACACTGAAGCTTTCTTT.

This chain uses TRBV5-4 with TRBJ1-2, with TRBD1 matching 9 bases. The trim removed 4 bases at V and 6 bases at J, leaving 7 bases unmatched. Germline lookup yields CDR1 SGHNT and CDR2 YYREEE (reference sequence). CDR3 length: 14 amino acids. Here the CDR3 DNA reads TGTGCCAGCAGCGGGGGACAGGGAAACCATGGCTACACCTTC. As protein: CASSGGQGNHGYTF.

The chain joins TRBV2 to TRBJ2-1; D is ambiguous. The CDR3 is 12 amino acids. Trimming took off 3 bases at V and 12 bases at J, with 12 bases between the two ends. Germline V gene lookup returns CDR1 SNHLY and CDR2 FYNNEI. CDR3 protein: CASSDEVLVQFF. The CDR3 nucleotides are TGTGCCAGCAGTGACGAGGTCCTTGTGCAGTTCTTC.

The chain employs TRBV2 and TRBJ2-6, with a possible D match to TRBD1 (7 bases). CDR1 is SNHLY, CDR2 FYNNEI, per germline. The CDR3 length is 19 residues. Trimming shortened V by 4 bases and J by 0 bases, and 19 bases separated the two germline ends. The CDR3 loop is CASSATTGLGGSGANVLTF. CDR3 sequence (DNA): TGTGCCAGCAGTGCGACGACAGGGCTGGGGGGCTCTGGGGCCAACGTCCTGACTTTC.

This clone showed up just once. CDR3 DNA sequence: TGTGCCAGCAGTTATACAACTAGCGGGGTACATGAGCAGTTCTTC. Its protein product is CASSYTTSGVHEQFF. This rearrangement joins TRBV6-5 to TRBJ2-1; 10 bases map to TRBD2. J lost 8 bases, V lost 3 bases, and 7 bases had no gene match. CDR1 and CDR2 from the germline V gene are MNHEY and SVGAGI. CDR3 length: 15 residues.

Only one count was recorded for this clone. In DNA form, the CDR3 reads TGCGCCAGCAGACAACAGGAAAGCTATGGCTACACCTTC. Translation: CASRQQESYGYTF. This chain uses TRBV5-1 with TRBJ1-2; D perhaps matches TRBD1 (5 bases). This CDR3 contains 13 residues. Looked up from germline, CDR1 is SGHRS and CDR2 is YFSETQ. Trimming stripped 5 bases from V and 4 bases from J, with 12 bases between. Combining the CDR3 with reference TRBV5-1 and TRBJ1-2 gives the whole variable domain KAGVTQTPRYLIKTRGQQVTLSCSPISGHRSVSWYQQTPGQGLQFLFEYFSETQRNKGNFPGRFSGRQFSNSRSEMNVSTLELGDSALYLCASRQQESYGYTFGSGTRLTVV.

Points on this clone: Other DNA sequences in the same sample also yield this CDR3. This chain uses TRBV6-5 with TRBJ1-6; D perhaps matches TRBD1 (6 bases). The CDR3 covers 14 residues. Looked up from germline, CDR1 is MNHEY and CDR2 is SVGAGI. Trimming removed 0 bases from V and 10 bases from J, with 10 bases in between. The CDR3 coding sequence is TGTGCCAGCAGTTACTCCACAGGGTCCTCACCCCTCCACTTT. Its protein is CASSYSTGSSPLHF.

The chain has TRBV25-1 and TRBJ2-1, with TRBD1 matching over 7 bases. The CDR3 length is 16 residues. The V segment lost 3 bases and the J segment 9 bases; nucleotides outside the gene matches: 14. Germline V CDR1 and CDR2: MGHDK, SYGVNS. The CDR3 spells CASSETGRTNNGEQFF. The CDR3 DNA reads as TGTGCCAGCAGTGAGACAGGGCGAACAAACAACGGTGAGCAGTTCTTC.

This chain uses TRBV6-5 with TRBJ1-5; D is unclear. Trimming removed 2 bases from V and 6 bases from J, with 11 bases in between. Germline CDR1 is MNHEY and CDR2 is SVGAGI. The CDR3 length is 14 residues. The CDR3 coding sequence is TGTGCCAGCAGTTACCGGAGGGAGGGTCAGCCCCAGCATTTT. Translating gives CASSYRREGQPQHF.

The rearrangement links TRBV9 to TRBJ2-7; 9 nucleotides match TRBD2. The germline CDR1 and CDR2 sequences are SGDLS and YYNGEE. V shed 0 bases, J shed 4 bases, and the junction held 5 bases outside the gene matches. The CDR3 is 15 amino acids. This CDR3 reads CASSVGAGGQYEQYF. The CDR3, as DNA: TGTGCCAGCAGCGTAGGAGCGGGAGGTCAATACGAGCAGTACTTC.

The CDR3 reads CASSLLLVTASSGNTIYF. CDR3 DNA: TGCGCCAGCAGCCTCTTACTGGTAACAGCCTCATCTGGAAACACCATATATTTT. The chain links TRBV4-1 to TRBJ1-3; D unclear. Trimming shortened V by 4 bases and J by 1 base, and 20 bases separated the two germline ends. This CDR3 spans 18 amino acids. CDR1 and CDR2 (germline): MGHRA, YSYEKL.